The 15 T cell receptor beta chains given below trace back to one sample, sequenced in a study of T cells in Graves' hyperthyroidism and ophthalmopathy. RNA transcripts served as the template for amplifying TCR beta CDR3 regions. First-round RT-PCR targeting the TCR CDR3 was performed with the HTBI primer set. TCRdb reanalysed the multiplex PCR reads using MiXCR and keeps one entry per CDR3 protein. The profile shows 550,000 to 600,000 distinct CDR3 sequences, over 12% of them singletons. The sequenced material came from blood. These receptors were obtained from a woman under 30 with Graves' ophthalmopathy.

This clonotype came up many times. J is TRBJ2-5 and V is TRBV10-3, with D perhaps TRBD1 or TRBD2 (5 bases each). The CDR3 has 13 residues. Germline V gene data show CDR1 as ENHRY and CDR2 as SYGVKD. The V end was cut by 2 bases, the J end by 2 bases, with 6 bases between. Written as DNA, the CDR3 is TGTGCCATCAGTGAGGGGGGTCAAGAGACCCAGTACTTC. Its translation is CAISEGGQETQYF.

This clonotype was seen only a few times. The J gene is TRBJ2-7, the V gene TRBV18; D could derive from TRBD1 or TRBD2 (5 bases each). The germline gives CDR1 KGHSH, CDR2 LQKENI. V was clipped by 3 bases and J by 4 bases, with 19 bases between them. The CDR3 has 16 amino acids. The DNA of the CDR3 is TGTGCCAGCTCACCTTCAGTGGGGGTAATGGCTTACGAGCAGTACTTC. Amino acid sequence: CASSPSVGVMAYEQYF.

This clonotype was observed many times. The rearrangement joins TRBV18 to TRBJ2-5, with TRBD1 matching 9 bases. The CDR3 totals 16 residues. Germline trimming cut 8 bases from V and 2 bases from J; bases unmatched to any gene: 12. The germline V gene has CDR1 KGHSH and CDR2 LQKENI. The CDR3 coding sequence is TGTGCCAGCAAACCCGGGACAGGGTACCTACAAGAGACCCAGTACTTC. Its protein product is CASKPGTGYLQETQYF.

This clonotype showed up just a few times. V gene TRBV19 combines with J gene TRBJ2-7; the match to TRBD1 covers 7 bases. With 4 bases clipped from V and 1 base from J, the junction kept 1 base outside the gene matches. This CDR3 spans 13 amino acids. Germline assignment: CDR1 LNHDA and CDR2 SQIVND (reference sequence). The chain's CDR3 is CASSTGGSYEQYF. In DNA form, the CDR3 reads TGTGCCAGTAGTACAGGGGGTTCCTACGAGCAGTACTTC. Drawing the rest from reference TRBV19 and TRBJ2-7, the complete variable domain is DGGITQSPKYLFRKEGQNVTLSCEQNLNHDAMYWYRQDPGQGLRLIYYSQIVNDFQKGDIAEGYSVSREKKESFPLTVTSAQKNPTAFYLCASSTGGSYEQYFGPGTRLTVT.

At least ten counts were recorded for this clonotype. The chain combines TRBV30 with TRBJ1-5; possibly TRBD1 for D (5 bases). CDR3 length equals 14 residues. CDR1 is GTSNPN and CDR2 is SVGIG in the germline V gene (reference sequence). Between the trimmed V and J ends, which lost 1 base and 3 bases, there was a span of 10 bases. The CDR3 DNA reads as TGTGCCTGGAGTGCCGACAGCGTCAATCAGCCCCAGCATTTT. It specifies CAWSADSVNQPQHF.

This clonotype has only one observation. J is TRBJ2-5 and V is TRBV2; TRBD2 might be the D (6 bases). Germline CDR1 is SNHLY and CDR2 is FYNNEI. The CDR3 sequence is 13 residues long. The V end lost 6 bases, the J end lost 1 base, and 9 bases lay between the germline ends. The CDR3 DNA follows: TGTGCCAGCAGCGCGGGGACCCAAGAGACCCAGTACTTC. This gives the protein CASSAGTQETQYF.

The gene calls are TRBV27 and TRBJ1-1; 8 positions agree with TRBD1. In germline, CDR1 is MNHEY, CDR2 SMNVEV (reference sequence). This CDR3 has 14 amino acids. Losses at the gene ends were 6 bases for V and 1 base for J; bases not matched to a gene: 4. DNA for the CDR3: TGTGCCAGCAGACACGGACAGGGGAACACTGAAGCTTTCTTT. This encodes CASRHGQGNTEAFF.

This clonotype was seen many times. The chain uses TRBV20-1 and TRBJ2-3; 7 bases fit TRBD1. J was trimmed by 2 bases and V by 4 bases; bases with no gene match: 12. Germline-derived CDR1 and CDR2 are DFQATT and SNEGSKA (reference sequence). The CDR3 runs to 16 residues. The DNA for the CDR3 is TGCAGTGCTACCTCCCTGGGACAGAAGGTCACAGATACGCAGTATTTT. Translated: CSATSLGQKVTDTQYF.

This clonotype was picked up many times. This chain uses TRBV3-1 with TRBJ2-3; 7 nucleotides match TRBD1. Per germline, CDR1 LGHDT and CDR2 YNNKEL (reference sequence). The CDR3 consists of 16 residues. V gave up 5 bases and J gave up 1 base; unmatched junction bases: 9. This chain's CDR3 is CASSGRGTGGTDTQYF. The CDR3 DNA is TGTGCCAGCAGCGGACGAGGCACAGGGGGCACAGATACGCAGTATTTT.

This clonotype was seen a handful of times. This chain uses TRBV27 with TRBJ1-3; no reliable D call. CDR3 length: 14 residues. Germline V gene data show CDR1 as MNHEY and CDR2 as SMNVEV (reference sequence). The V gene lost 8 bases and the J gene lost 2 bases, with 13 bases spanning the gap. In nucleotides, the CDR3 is TGTGCCAGCTCCGAGCTAAGCCCTGGAAACACCATATATTTT. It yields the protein CASSELSPGNTIYF.

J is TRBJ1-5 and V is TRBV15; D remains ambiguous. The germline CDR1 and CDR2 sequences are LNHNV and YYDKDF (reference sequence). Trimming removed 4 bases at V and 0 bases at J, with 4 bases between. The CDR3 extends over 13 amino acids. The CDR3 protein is CATSTDSNQPQHF. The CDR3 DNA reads TGTGCCACCAGCACAGATAGCAATCAGCCCCAGCATTTT.

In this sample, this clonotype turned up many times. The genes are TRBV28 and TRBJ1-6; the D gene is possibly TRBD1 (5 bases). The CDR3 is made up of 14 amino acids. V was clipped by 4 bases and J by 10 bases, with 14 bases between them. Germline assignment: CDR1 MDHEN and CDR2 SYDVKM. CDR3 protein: CASSSPQGNSPLHF. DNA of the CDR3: TGTGCCAGCAGTTCCCCCCAGGGTAACTCACCCCTCCACTTT.

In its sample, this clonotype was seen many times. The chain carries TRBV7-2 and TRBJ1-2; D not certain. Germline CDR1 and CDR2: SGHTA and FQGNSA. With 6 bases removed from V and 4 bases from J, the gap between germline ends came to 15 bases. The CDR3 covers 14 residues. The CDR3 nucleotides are TGTGCCAGCAGTCGAAGGGATTCCCGCTATGGCTACACCTTC. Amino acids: CASSRRDSRYGYTF.

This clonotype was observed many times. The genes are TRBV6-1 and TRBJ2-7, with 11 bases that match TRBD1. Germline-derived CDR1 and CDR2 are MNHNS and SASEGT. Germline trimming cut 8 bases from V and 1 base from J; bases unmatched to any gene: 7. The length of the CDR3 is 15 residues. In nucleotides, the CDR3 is TGTGCCAGCCTGAAGGGACAGGGGGGGTCCTACGAGCAGTACTTC. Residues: CASLKGQGGSYEQYF.

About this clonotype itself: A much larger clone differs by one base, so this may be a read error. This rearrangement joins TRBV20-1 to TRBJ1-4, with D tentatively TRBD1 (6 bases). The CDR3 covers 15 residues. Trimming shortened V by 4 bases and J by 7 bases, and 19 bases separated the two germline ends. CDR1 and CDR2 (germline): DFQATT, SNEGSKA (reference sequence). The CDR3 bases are TGCAGTGCTACTACTGTGGGGGCAGGGTTTGAAAAACTGTTTTTT. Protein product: CSATTVGAGFEKLFF.